This T cell receptor beta chain is from a study of blood T cell repertoires in COVID-19 (dated by TCRdb to about 2020). For the wider study: Samples covering the acute and convalescent phases of COVID-19 were provided by collaborators in the United States, Italy and Spain. The repertoires were released in a freely available public database intended as a resource for research on the immune response to SARS-CoV-2. Samples came from the ongoing ImmuneRACE study (first 160 participants) plus 1,254 subjects from 6 global collaborators. Where available, HLA class I and class II types were obtained from metadata supplied by the sample provider rather than from assay-based typing. The dataset comprised deeply sampled blood TCRbeta repertoires from subjects exposed to, actively infected with, or recovered from COVID-19. The material from the prospective study consisted of cDNA or gDNA derived from T cells, B-cell-depleted T cells, or PBMCs. A de-identified subject ID, COVID-19 status, age in years and sex were almost always included in the sample metadata.

Whole blood was collected in K2EDTA tubes by collaborating institutions according to the institutions' own protocols. For TCRbeta analysis, collaborators shipped samples in one of three forms: frozen whole blood, isolated PBMCs, or DNA extracted from either of those sample types. Compared with germline, V lacks 4 bases and J lacks 1 base; bases without a gene match: 8. Taken from cysteine to phenylalanine, the CDR3 has 16 residues. Just the 48-base CDR3 DNA is kept, in frame starting at base 1. Via the germline V gene, CDR1 is MNHEY and CDR2 SVGAGI. A note on this clone: Its antigen has not been determined. The sample holds no much larger clone one base away, and base qualities are not on file.

TCRbeta CDR3 regions were amplified from genomic DNA using the immunoSEQ Assay, a bias-controlled multiplex PCR. As for how the authors treated the data: The number of nucleated cells in each sample was estimated from the amplification of reference gene primers within the assay. To quantify the absolute abundance of each unique TCRbeta CDR3 rearrangement, sequence reads were collapsed and filtered. For each sample, productive Simpson clonality was calculated as the square root of Simpson's diversity index across productive rearrangements. TCRdb carries this immuneACCESS record with in-frame sequences only. Its versions omit some clonotypes, under half of them owing to an unresolved V gene in the studies checked, with the rest unexplained. Clonal size and the V and J genes are those of that table, whereas D and trimming came from the DNA. Across this sample there are roughly 49,000 clones, with 83% seen only once. The ten largest clones take up around 6% of the sample.

The full study reports these points: The amount of clinical and demographic metadata varied by source and participant and was provided uncurated.

The chain is assembled from TRBV6-5 and TRBJ1-1, and 8 bases in between align with TRBD1. The clonotype originates from a woman aged 80 or over with acute or convalescent COVID-19. Sequenced: peripheral blood. The CDR3 in this case is CASSLSPGTGNTEAFF. The nucleotide sequence reads TGTGCCAGCAGTTTGTCACCCGGGACAGGGAACACTGAAGCTTTCTTT.